This TCR beta chain was sequenced for a study of Graves' ophthalmopathy and Graves' hyperthyroidism. Study background: Researchers obtained peripheral blood at initial diagnosis, before any treatment had begun. Study outcomes and limitations: The model's prediction of ophthalmopathy progression had about 70% sensitivity and approximately 72% specificity.

The V gene's germline CDR1 is DFQATT and CDR2 SNEGSKA (reference sequence). V was trimmed by 2 bases and J by 5 bases, leaving 12 bases between them. The CDR3 runs to 13 residues. The table lists this clonotype with a few counts. Its antigen remains unknown. No progression to ophthalmopathy over 18 months defined stable hyperthyroidism. Using RNA transcripts, the TCR beta CDR3 regions were amplified. Scientists carried out first-round RT-PCR using HTBI primers and then a second-round multiplex PCR. Each CDR3 protein is one row after TCRdb ran MiXCR on the multiplex PCR reads. This sample has under 800,000 distinct CDR3 sequences; about a fifth occur once, and the top ten carry more than 5.5%.

Sequencing used peripheral blood. The chain uses TRBV20-1 and TRBJ1-2, with no clear D. The sequence was collected from a woman aged 18-29 years with stable Graves' hyperthyroidism. Some clones in this sample may be carry-over from other donors' samples. CDR3 sequence (DNA): TGCAGTGCTAGAACCCCCACCGCTTATGGCTACACCTTC. It is translated as CSARTPTAYGYTF.